Below are 15 T cell receptor beta chains sequenced from a single sample in a study of blood T cell repertoires in COVID-19. The table came from immunoSEQ multiplex PCR; TCRdb's copy has only in-frame clones and leaves some out. Of 300,000 to 350,000 clones in the sample, about nine tenths were seen once. The sample taken for sequencing was peripheral blood. These receptors were obtained from a woman in her seventies with COVID-19, enrolled during active disease.

This chain connects TRBV5-4 to TRBJ2-2, with 11 positions matching TRBD2. The V gene end was trimmed by 9 bases and the J gene end by 4 bases; junction bases not matched to a gene: 17. The CDR3 covers 18 residues. From germline, CDR1 is SGHNT and CDR2 YYREEE (reference sequence). The CDR3 loop is CATQLGASGGSLTGELFF. The CDR3 DNA reads as TGTGCCACCCAGCTGGGGGCTAGCGGGGGGTCCCTCACCGGGGAGCTGTTTTTT.

A single count supports this clone. The V and J genes are TRBV27 and TRBJ2-5, with TRBD2 as a possible D gene (6 bases). Germline values: CDR1 MNHEY, CDR2 SMNVEV (reference sequence). Deletions cut 5 bases from V and 5 bases from J, with 18 bases between. This CDR3 contains 15 residues. For the CDR3, the DNA is TGTGCCAGCAGTCCCTACTCCGGGACTGGGGAGACCCAGTACTTC. Amino acid sequence: CASSPYSGTGETQYF.

This clone showed up just once. J is TRBJ2-7 and V is TRBV24-1, with D perhaps TRBD1 (5 bases). V was pared by 0 bases and J by 3 bases, with 5 bases between. Germline V gene data show CDR1 as KGHDR and CDR2 as SFDVKD. There are 13 residues in the CDR3. In DNA, the CDR3 is TGTGCCACCAGTGATTTGGACAGCTACGAGCAGTACTTC. This sequence encodes CATSDLDSYEQYF.

The rearrangement joins TRBV7-9 to TRBJ1-1, with 10 bases that match TRBD1. The CDR3 spans 15 residues. V lost 5 bases, J lost 7 bases, and 10 bases stayed unmatched. CDR1 and CDR2 (germline): SEHNR, FQNEAQ (reference sequence). The CDR3 loop is CASSPPGQGKVEAFF. The CDR3 nucleotides are TGTGCCAGCAGCCCCCCGGGACAGGGGAAAGTTGAAGCTTTCTTT. The whole variable domain, filled in from reference TRBV7-9 and TRBJ1-1, reads DTGVSQNPRHKITKRGQNVTFRCDPISEHNRLYWYRQTLGQGPEFLTYFQNEAQLEKSRLLSDRFSAERPKGSFSTLEIQRTEQGDSAMYLCASSPPGQGKVEAFFGQGTRLTVV.

The genes are TRBV21-1 and TRBJ2-1; the table's D call TRBD2 went unverified against the DNA. TRBV21-1 is a pseudogene. This CDR3 contains 17 residues. This CDR3 reads CASSMGLAGGPYNEQFF. Written as DNA, the CDR3 is TGTGCCAGCAGCATGGGACTAGCGGGGGGGCCCTACAATGAGCAGTTCTTC.

The J gene is TRBJ1-1, the V gene TRBV6-6; 7 bases are shared with TRBD1. Germline V CDR1 and CDR2: MNHNY, SVGAGI (reference sequence). The ends lost 6 bases at V and 2 bases at J; junction bases unmatched: 9. CDR3 length: 15 residues. The CDR3 spells CASSLGTAGNTEAFF. CDR3 DNA sequence: TGTGCCAGCAGCCTCGGGACAGCCGGTAACACTGAAGCTTTCTTT.

The gene calls are TRBV19 and TRBJ2-7; the D gene is possibly TRBD1 (5 bases). CDR1 is LNHDA and CDR2 is SQIVND in the germline V gene (reference sequence). The CDR3 runs 15 residues. Deletions cut 1 base from V and 1 base from J, with 11 bases between. The CDR3, as DNA: TGTGCCAGTAGTATAGCCAGGGATGAATCCTACGAGCAGTACTTC. This gives the protein CASSIARDESYEQYF.

The CDR3 spells CATSRGQSYEQYF. CDR3 DNA sequence: TGTGCCACCTCAAGGGGACAGTCCTACGAGCAGTACTTC. The chain carries TRBV24-1 and TRBJ2-7, with 7 bases lining up with TRBD1. The trim removed 9 bases at V and 1 base at J, leaving 5 bases unmatched. Germline V gives CDR1 KGHDR, CDR2 SFDVKD. The CDR3 runs to 13 residues.

Here the CDR3 reads CAISESPVTYNSPLHF. CDR3 coding DNA: TGTGCCATCAGTGAGTCCCCCGTGACTTATAATTCACCCCTCCACTTT. This rearrangement joins TRBV10-3 to TRBJ1-6, with D hard to call. The V end lost 0 bases, the J end lost 4 bases, and 10 bases lay between the germline ends. The CDR3 is 16 residues long. Per the germline V gene, CDR1 is ENHRY and CDR2 is SYGVKD.

V is TRBV19 and J is TRBJ1-2; 10 bases line up with TRBD1. V dropped 4 bases and J dropped 5; count of bases not matched to a gene: 10. Germline-derived CDR1 and CDR2 are LNHDA and SQIVND (reference sequence). The CDR3 contains 16 residues. The DNA for the CDR3 is TGTGCCAGTAGTACCGATCGACAGGGGGCGGTTTATGGCTACACCTTC. Translated, it gives CASSTDRQGAVYGYTF.

The chain joins TRBV27 to TRBJ1-5; 8 bases match TRBD1. The CDR3 spans 15 residues. Germline loops: CDR1 MNHEY, CDR2 SMNVEV (reference sequence). Germline trimming cut 4 bases from V and 3 bases from J; bases unmatched to any gene: 5. CDR3 nucleotide sequence: TGTGCCAGCAGTTACAGGGGGGCCCTCAATCAGCCCCAGCATTTT. It is translated as CASSYRGALNQPQHF.

This clone was counted only a few times. The chain uses TRBV19 and TRBJ2-1; 7 bases match TRBD2. Germline CDR1 and CDR2: LNHDA and SQIVND (reference sequence). The CDR3 has 16 amino acids. V was pared by 6 bases and J by 2 bases, with 10 bases of the junction left unmatched. The CDR3 region is CASRWAGESPYNEQFF. CDR3 DNA: TGTGCCAGTAGATGGGCGGGGGAGTCACCCTACAATGAGCAGTTCTTC.

The chain links TRBV28 to TRBJ2-7, with 11 bases matching TRBD1. From germline, CDR1 is MDHEN and CDR2 SYDVKM. CDR3 length equals 17 residues. The trim removed 2 bases at V and 2 bases at J, leaving 8 bases unmatched. This CDR3 reads CASSLVGQGVGTYEQYF. The CDR3 bases are TGTGCCAGCAGTTTAGTGGGACAGGGGGTGGGAACCTACGAGCAGTACTTC.

V gene TRBV11-2 combines with J gene TRBJ2-7, with D perhaps TRBD2 (6 bases). The germline CDR1 and CDR2 sequences are SGHAT and FQNNGV. The CDR3 is 15 amino acids. The V and J ends lost 5 bases and 1 base respectively, with 15 bases between them. The chain's CDR3 is CASSRGTAASYEQYF. CDR3 coding DNA: TGTGCCAGCAGCCGCGGGACCGCAGCTTCCTACGAGCAGTACTTC.

The chain is built from TRBV3-1 (or the pseudogene TRBV3-2) and TRBJ1-1; no clear D. Trimming pared 1 base from V and 0 bases from J, leaving 6 bases between. In germline, CDR1 is LGHDT, CDR2 YNNKEL (reference sequence). The CDR3 is 14 amino acids. The CDR3 region is CASSQVFMNTEAFF. CDR3 DNA sequence: TGTGCCAGCAGCCAAGTATTTATGAACACTGAAGCTTTCTTT.